The next 23 T cell receptor beta chains were all read from a single sample in a study of T cell repertoires in cytomegalovirus infection. Antigens for these TCRs are unknown. TCRdb fed the reads into MiXCR, producing one record per CDR3 protein. Of around 900,000 distinct CDR3 sequences listed, more than 25% are singletons. The input for sequencing was cultured CD8+ T cells from PBMCs, taken from culture after CMV antigen stimulation. The source of these receptors is a human donor in good health (CMV status not recorded). Some clones in this sample may be carry-over from other donors' samples.

This clonotype was detected many times. The rearrangement joins TRBV7-6 to TRBJ1-6; D perhaps matches TRBD1 (6 bases). Per germline, CDR1 SGHVS and CDR2 FNYEAQ. V was clipped by 2 bases and J by 7 bases, with 12 bases between them. The CDR3 loop spans 15 amino acids. CDR3 amino acids: CASSLTGSLNSPLHF. CDR3 DNA sequence: TGTGCCAGCAGCTTAACAGGGTCCCTCAATTCACCCCTCCACTTT.

This clonotype has ten or more counts. The chain carries TRBV7-2 and TRBJ2-3, with D possibly TRBD1 on 6 matching bases. Germline assignment: CDR1 SGHTA and CDR2 FQGNSA. The CDR3 runs to 14 residues. The V gene lost 7 bases and the J gene lost 0 bases, with 11 bases spanning the gap. CDR3 sequence: CASTQGLSTDTQYF. Here the CDR3 DNA reads TGTGCCAGCACTCAGGGGCTTAGCACAGATACGCAGTATTTT.

The chain employs TRBV7-2 and TRBJ1-5; maybe TRBD1 (5 bases). CDR1 SGHTA and CDR2 FQGNSA come from the germline V gene. There are 17 residues in the CDR3. V was clipped by 1 base and J by 9 bases, with 22 bases between them. The CDR3 reads CASSLGGWQGGGLPQHF. The CDR3 DNA is TGTGCCAGCAGCTTAGGAGGGTGGCAGGGCGGAGGGCTGCCCCAGCATTTT. The variable domain in full, with the rest retrieved from reference TRBV7-2 and TRBJ1-5, is GAGVSQSPSNKVTEKGKDVELRCDPISGHTALYWYRQSLGQGLEFLIYFQGNSAPDKSGLPSDRFSAERTGGSVSTLTIQRTQQEDSAVYLCASSLGGWQGGGLPQHFGDGTRLSIL.

This clonotype has more than one count but fewer than ten. The J gene is TRBJ1-1, the V gene TRBV5-8; 7 positions match TRBD1. In germline, CDR1 is SGHTS, CDR2 YDEGEE. With 2 bases clipped from V and 6 bases from J, the junction kept 4 bases outside the gene matches. The CDR3 is 13 amino acids. The CDR3 DNA follows: TGTGCCAGCAGCTTTACAGGGGCCCCTGAAGCTTTCTTT. It yields the protein CASSFTGAPEAFF.

This clonotype was detected only a few times. This rearrangement joins TRBV6-5 to TRBJ1-1; weak D call: TRBD1 (5 bases). The CDR3 is made up of 16 amino acids. Trimming took off 2 bases at V and 3 bases at J, with 16 bases between the two ends. The germline gives CDR1 MNHEY, CDR2 SVGAGI. The CDR3: CASSYPSFGGDTEAFF. The DNA for the CDR3 is TGTGCCAGCAGTTACCCCAGTTTTGGAGGGGACACTGAAGCTTTCTTT.

This clonotype was seen many times. This sequence joins TRBV7-6 and TRBJ2-1; 7 nucleotides align to TRBD2. The germline V gene encodes CDR1 SGHVS and CDR2 FNYEAQ. The CDR3 contains 14 residues. V shed 1 base and J 9 bases; nucleotides not matched to a gene: 6. The CDR3 protein is CASSLGRREGEQFF. CDR3 DNA: TGTGCCAGCAGCTTAGGTCGAAGGGAGGGTGAGCAGTTCTTC.

This clonotype was seen ten or more times. The chain couples TRBV6-1 to TRBJ2-7, with D maybe TRBD1 (5 bases). This CDR3 comprises 15 residues. V was shortened by 5 bases and J by 2 bases, with 16 bases between the two germline ends. From germline, CDR1 is MNHNS and CDR2 SASEGT. The CDR3 is CASSPPPGLTYEQYV. The CDR3 nucleotides are TGTGCCAGCAGTCCACCTCCAGGGTTGACCTACGAGCAGTACGTC.

The chain combines TRBV7-8 with TRBJ1-6; D ambiguous. Germline V gives CDR1 SGHVS, CDR2 FQNEAQ. Trimming left V 5 bases short and J 4 bases short, with 18 bases between. The CDR3 is made up of 17 amino acids. CDR3 loop: CASSPLRGAAYNSPLHF. CDR3 in DNA: TGTGCCAGCAGCCCCCTCCGCGGAGCTGCTTATAATTCACCCCTCCACTTT.

This chain connects TRBV12-3 or TRBV12-4 to TRBJ2-1, with TRBD2 matching 7 bases. Trimming took 6 bases from V and 1 from J; bases not matched to a gene: 9. The CDR3 length is 16 residues. CDR3 in amino acids: CASSPSRGLSYNEQFF. The CDR3 nucleotides are TGTGCCAGCAGCCCTAGTCGGGGACTATCCTACAATGAGCAGTTCTTC.

The CDR3 region is CASSPARGDQPQHF. The CDR3 region has the DNA TGTGCCAGCAGCCCAGCCAGGGGTGATCAGCCCCAGCATTTT. The chain uses TRBV7-9 and TRBJ1-5; D is possibly TRBD1 (6 bases). This CDR3 comprises 14 residues. Germline CDR1 SEHNR, CDR2 FQNEAQ (reference sequence). V dropped 5 bases and J dropped 5 bases, with 13 bases sitting between them.

The CDR3 bases are TGTGCCAGCAGCGTAGGGGGACTAGCGGGGTTTTACAATGAGCAGTTCTTC. Translating gives CASSVGGLAGFYNEQFF. V is TRBV7-8 and J is TRBJ2-1; TRBD2 matches 13 bases. J gave up 4 bases and V 5 bases, and 8 bases lay outside the gene matches. The CDR3 runs 17 residues. Germline CDR1 SGHVS, CDR2 FQNEAQ.

The rearrangement uses TRBV12-5 and TRBJ2-1, with D tentatively TRBD1 (6 bases). The V gene's germline CDR1 is LGHNT and CDR2 FRNRAP. V was clipped by 0 bases and J by 10 bases, with 10 bases between them. CDR3 size: 13 residues. The CDR3 region is CASGLVRDTEQFF. DNA for the CDR3: TGTGCTAGTGGTTTGGTACGGGACACCGAGCAGTTCTTC.

The chain joins TRBV7-9 to TRBJ2-7; 7 bases are a match to TRBD2. Looked up from germline, CDR1 is SEHNR and CDR2 is FQNEAQ (reference sequence). The CDR3 is 16 residues long. Trimming cost V 2 bases and J 1 base; bases outside gene matches: 8. CDR3 residues: CASSLLVREGSYEQYV. CDR3 in DNA: TGTGCCAGCAGCTTATTGGTAAGGGAGGGTTCCTACGAGCAGTACGTC.

J is TRBJ1-2 and V is TRBV15, with D possibly being TRBD1 (6 bases). CDR1 and CDR2 from the germline V gene are LNHNV and YYDKDF (reference sequence). The CDR3 spans 18 residues. Trimming pared 0 bases from V and 4 bases from J, leaving 21 bases between. DNA of the CDR3: TGTGCCACCAGCAGAGATTATGGTGCTCAGGGGCTCCTCTATGGCTACACCTTC. This encodes CATSRDYGAQGLLYGYTF.

The genes are TRBV7-8 and TRBJ2-5; possibly TRBD1 for D (5 bases). This CDR3 contains 15 residues. V was trimmed by 2 bases and J by 5 bases, leaving 15 bases between them. CDR1 is SGHVS and CDR2 is FQNEAQ in the germline V gene. In DNA form, the CDR3 reads TGTGCCAGCAGCTTAATGGACAAAGAGAAGGAGACCCAGTACTTC. This sequence encodes CASSLMDKEKETQYF. Supplemented by reference TRBV7-8 and TRBJ2-5, the full variable domain reads GAGVSQSPRYKVAKRGQDVALRCDPISGHVSLFWYQQALGQGPEFLTYFQNEAQLDKSGLPSDRFFAERPEGSVSTLKIQRTQQEDSAVYLCASSLMDKEKETQYFGPGTRLLVL.

As regards this clonotype: Germline is not matched at one junction end, which may reflect a read error. The gene calls are TRBV11-1 and TRBJ2-1; 10 bases agree with TRBD2. The germline V gene encodes CDR1 SGHAT and CDR2 FQDESV (reference sequence). The CDR3 runs to 18 residues. The CDR3 coding sequence is TGTGCCAACAGCTTTTATGGTTTAGCGGGGGGAATCTACAATGAGCAGTTCTTC. This sequence encodes CANSFYGLAGGIYNEQFF.

V and J are TRBV27 and TRBJ2-1; tentatively, D is TRBD1 (6 bases). The CDR3 is 14 residues long. Germline V CDR1 and CDR2: MNHEY, SMNVEV (reference sequence). V lost 5 bases and J 1 base, leaving 9 bases between the germline ends. This chain's CDR3 is CASSRQASYNEQFF. The DNA for the CDR3 is TGTGCCAGCAGTAGACAGGCGTCCTACAATGAGCAGTTCTTC.

The DNA for the CDR3 is TGTGCCAGCAGTTACGGGTCAGAGAATAATTCACCCCTCCACTTT. The encoded protein is CASSYGSENNSPLHF. V is TRBV6-6 and J is TRBJ1-6; D is undetermined. V was pared by 2 bases and J by 5 bases, with 10 bases between. The CDR3 covers 15 residues. Germline loops: CDR1 MNHNY, CDR2 SVGAGI (reference sequence).

V gene TRBV12-3 or TRBV12-4 combines with J gene TRBJ1-6; perhaps TRBD1 as D (6 bases). V shed 6 bases and J shed 12 bases, with 9 bases lying between them. CDR3 length: 11 residues. CDR3 residues: CASSPTGPLHF. CDR3 DNA sequence: TGTGCCAGCAGCCCGACAGGACCCCTCCACTTT.

In the case of this clonotype: Being one base from a much bigger clone, this may be a read error. The chain carries TRBV11-2 and TRBJ2-1, with 12 bases that match TRBD2. Germline CDR1 is SGHAT and CDR2 is FQNNGV. The CDR3 is made up of 16 amino acids. CDR3 in DNA: TGTGTCAGCAGCTTAGGTGCTAGCGGGGGGGCGTATGAGCAGTTCTTC. Translated: CVSSLGASGGAYEQFF.

The chain couples TRBV7-6 to TRBJ2-5; D gene ambiguous. V was clipped by 7 bases and J by 2 bases, with 14 bases between them. Germline assignment: CDR1 SGHVS and CDR2 FNYEAQ. The CDR3 spans 14 residues. The DNA for the CDR3 is TGTGCCAGCACCTCTTTGGGCGAACAAGAGACCCAGTACTTC. Protein product: CASTSLGEQETQYF.

This clonotype was seen repeatedly, ten times or more. The V and J genes are TRBV6-2 or TRBV6-3 and TRBJ1-1; a weak D match, TRBD1 (5 bases). CDR3 size: 13 residues. CDR1 is MNHEY and CDR2 is SVGEGT in the germline V gene. Between the trimmed V and J ends, which lost 7 bases and 6 bases, there was a span of 15 bases. The CDR3 DNA sequence: TGTGCCAGCAACTCAGGGTTCGGGGCTGAAGCTTTCTTT. Residues: CASNSGFGAEAFF.

Points on this clonotype: It may be a read error: a sequence one base away is much more abundant. The rearrangement joins TRBV5-1 to TRBJ1-6, with D perhaps TRBD1 (5 bases). Germline CDR1 and CDR2: SGHRS and YFSETQ. The CDR3 totals 17 residues. The CDR3 here is CASSHLYRDVDNSALHF. CDR3 DNA: TGCGCCAGCAGCCACCTCTACCGGGACGTTGATAATTCAGCCCTCCACTTT.